Given below is one T cell receptor (beta chain) in context. V was clipped by 5 bases and J by 2 bases; unmatched bases: 7. The CDR3 sequence is 15 residues long. Germline loops: CDR1 SGHDN, CDR2 FVKESK. The sample comes from a study of shared clonotypes between healthy human individuals. Assay used: immunoSEQ multiplex PCR; TCRdb lists only in-frame clones, some missing. Here the sample spans about 680,000 clones, around 72% being singletons. V gene TRBV14 combines with J gene TRBJ2-3, with TRBD1 matching over 7 bases. The sample consisted of memory CD4+ T cells sorted from blood. Subset noted: CD45RA-negative fraction. This receptor was taken from a woman in her thirties in good health. The CDR3 DNA is TGTGCCAGCAGCGTAGGGACAGCTTACACAGATACGCAGTATTTT. Translating it yields CASSVGTAYTDTQYF.